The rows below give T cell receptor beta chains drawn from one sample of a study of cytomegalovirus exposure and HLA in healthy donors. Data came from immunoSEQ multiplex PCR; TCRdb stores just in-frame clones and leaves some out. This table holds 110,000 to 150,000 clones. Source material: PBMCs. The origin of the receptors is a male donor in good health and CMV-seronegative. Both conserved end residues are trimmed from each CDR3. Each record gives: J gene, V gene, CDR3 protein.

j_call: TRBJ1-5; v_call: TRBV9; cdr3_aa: ASSISNRFSNQPQH
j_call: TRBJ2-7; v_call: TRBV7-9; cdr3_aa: ASSLLPTSPEQY
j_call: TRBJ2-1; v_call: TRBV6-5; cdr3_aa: ASKTGGANNEQF
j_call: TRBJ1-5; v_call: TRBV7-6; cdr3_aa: ASSLTGGTNQPQH
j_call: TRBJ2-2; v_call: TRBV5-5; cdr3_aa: ASSPTWGDTGELF
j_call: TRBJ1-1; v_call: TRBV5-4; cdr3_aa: ASSGQGTNTEAF
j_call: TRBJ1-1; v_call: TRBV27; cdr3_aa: ASSRSPGQGAMDAEAF
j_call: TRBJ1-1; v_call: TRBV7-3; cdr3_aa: ASSLSGLPSTEAF
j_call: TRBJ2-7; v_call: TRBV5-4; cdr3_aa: ASSLGVAGPSYEQY
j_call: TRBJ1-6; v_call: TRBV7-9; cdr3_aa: ASSFRGGQISPLH
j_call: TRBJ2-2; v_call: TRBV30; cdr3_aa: AWSRDRVLIGELF
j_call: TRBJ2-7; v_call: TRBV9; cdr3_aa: ASSVEAGGSYEQY